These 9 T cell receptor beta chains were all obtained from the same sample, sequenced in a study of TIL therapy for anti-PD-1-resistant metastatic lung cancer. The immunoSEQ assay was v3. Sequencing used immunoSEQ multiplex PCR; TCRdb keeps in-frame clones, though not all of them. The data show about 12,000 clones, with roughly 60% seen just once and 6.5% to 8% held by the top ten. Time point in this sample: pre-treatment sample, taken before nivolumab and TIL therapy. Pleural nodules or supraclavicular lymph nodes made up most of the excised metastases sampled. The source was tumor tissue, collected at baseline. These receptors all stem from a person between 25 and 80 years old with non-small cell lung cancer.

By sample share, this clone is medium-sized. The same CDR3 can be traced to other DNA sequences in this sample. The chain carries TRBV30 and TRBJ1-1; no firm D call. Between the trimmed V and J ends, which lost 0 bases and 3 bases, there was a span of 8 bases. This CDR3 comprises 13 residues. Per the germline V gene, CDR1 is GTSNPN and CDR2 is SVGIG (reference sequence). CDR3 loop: CAWSVSQDTEAFF. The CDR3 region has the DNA TGTGCCTGGAGTGTATCCCAGGACACTGAAGCTTTCTTT.

In nucleotides, the CDR3 is TGTGCCAGCAGTTACCCCCGGGAGCAAGAGACCCAGTACTTC. It is translated as CASSYPREQETQYF. The rearrangement joins TRBV6-2 or TRBV6-3 to TRBJ2-5; D is possibly TRBD2 (6 bases). CDR1 is MNHEY, CDR2 SVGEGT, per germline. Deletions cut 2 bases from V and 2 bases from J, with 9 bases between. The CDR3 sequence is 14 residues long.

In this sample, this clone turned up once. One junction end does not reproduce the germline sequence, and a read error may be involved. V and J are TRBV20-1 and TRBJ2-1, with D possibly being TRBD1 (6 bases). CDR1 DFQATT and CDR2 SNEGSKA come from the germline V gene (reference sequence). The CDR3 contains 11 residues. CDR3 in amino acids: CQGSSYNEQFF. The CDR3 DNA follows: TGTCAGGGGAGCTCCTACAATGAGCAGTTCTTC.

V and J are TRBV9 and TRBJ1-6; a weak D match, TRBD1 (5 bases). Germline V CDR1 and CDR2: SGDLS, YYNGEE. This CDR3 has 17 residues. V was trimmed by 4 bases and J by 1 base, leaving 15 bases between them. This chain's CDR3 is CASSLSGIGSYNSPLHF. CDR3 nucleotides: TGTGCCAGCAGCTTGTCAGGGATCGGATCCTATAATTCACCCCTCCACTTT.

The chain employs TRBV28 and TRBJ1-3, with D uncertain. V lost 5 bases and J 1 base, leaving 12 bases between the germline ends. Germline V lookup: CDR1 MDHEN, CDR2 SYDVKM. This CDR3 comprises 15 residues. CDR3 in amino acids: CASSPLTASGNTIYF. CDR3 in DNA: TGTGCCAGCAGTCCCCTTACAGCATCTGGAAACACCATATATTTT.

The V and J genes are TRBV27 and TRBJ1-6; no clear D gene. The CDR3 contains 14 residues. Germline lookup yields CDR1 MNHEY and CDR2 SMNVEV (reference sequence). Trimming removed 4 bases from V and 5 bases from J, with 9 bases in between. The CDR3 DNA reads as TGTGCCAGCAGTTCTCCGGGGAATAATTCACCCCTCCACTTT. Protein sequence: CASSSPGNNSPLHF.

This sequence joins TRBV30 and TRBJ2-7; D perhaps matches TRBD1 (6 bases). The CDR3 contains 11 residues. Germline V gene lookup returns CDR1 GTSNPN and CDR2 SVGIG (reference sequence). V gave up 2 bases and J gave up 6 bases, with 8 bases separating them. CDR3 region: CAWSQGGEQYF. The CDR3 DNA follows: TGTGCCTGGAGTCAAGGGGGCGAGCAGTACTTC.

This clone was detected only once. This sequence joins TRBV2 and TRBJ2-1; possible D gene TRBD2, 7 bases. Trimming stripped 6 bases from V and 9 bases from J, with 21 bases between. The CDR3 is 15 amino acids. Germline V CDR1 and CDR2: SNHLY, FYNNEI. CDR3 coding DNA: TGTGCCAGCAGGGATTGGCGGGGGCTACACAGTGAGCAGTTCTTC. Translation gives CASRDWRGLHSEQFF.

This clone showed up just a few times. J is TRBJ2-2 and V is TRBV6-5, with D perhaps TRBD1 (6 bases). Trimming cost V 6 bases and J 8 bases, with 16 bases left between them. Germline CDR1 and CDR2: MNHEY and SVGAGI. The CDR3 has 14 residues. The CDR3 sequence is CASSLFTDRGELFF. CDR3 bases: TGTGCCAGCAGCCTCTTTACTGACAGGGGGGAGCTGTTTTTT.